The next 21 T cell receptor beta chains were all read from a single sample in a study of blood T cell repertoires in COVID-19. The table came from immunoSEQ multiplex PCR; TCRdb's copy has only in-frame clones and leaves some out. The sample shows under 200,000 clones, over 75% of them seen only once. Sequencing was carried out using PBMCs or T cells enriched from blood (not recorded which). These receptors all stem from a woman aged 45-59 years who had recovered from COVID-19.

The CDR3 spells CASSFQTNRYF. In DNA form, the CDR3 reads TGTGCCAGCAGCTTCCAGACTAACCGGTACTTC. This chain links TRBV3-1 (or the pseudogene TRBV3-2) with TRBJ2-7; perhaps TRBD2 as D (5 bases). Germline V CDR1 and CDR2: LGHDT, YNNKEL (reference sequence). The CDR3 has 11 amino acids. V was shortened by 5 bases and J by 12 bases, with 14 bases between the two germline ends.

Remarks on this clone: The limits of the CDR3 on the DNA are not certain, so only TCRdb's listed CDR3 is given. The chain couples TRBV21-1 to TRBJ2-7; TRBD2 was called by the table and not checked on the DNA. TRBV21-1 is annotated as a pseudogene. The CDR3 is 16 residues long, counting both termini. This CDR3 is CASSKWASGAVYEQYF.

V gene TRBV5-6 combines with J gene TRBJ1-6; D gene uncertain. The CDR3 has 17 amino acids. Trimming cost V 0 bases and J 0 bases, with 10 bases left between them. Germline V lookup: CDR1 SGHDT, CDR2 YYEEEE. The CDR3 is CASSLAAGNSYNSPLHF. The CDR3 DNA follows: TGTGCCAGCAGCTTGGCTGCCGGGAACTCCTATAATTCACCCCTCCACTTT. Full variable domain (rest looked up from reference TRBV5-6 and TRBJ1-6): DAGVTQSPTHLIKTRGQQVTLRCSPKSGHDTVSWYQQALGQGPQFIFQYYEEEERQRGNFPDRFSGHQFPNYSSELNVNALLLGDSALYLCASSLAAGNSYNSPLHFGNGTRLTVT.

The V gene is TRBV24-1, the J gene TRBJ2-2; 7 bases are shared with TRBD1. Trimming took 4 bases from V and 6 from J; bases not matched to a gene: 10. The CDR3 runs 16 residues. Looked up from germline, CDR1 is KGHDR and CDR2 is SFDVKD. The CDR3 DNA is TGTGCCACCAGTGACGCAACCGGGACAGTGGCCGGGGAGCTGTTTTTT. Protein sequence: CATSDATGTVAGELFF.

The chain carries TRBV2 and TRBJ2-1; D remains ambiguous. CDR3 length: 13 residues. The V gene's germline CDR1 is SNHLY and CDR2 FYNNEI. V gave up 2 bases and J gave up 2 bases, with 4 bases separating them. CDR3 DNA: TGTGCCAGCAGTGAACGCGCCTACAATGAGCAGTTCTTC. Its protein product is CASSERAYNEQFF.

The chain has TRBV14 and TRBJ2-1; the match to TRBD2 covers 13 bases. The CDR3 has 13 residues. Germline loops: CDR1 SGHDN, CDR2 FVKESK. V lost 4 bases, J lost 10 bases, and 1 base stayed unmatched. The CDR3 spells CASSPGLAGEQFF. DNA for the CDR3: TGTGCCAGCAGCCCGGGACTAGCGGGGGAGCAGTTCTTC.

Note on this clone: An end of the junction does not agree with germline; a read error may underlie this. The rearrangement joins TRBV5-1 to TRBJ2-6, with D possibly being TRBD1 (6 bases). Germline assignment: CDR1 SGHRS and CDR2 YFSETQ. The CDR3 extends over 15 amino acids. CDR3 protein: CASSYNRDTSNVLAF. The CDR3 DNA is TGCGCCAGCAGCTACAACCGGGACACATCCAACGTCCTGGCTTTC.

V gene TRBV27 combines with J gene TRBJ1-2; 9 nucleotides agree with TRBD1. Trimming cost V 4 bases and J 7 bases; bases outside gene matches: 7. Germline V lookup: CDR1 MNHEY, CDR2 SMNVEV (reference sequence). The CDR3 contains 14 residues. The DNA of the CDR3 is TGTGCCAGCAGTTCGCGGACAGGGGAGGCTGGCTACACCTTC. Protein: CASSSRTGEAGYTF.

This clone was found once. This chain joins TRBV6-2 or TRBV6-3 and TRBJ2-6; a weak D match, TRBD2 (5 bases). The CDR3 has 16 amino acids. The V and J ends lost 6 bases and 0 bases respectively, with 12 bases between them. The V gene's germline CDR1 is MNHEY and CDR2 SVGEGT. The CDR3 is CASSSNSGSGANVLTF. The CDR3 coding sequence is TGTGCCAGCAGCTCTAACAGCGGCTCTGGGGCCAACGTCCTGACTTTC.

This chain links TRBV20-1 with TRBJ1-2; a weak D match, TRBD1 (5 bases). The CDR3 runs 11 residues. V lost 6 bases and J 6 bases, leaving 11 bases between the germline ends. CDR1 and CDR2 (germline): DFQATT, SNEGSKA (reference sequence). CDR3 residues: CSARGMDGYTF. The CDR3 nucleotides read TGCAGTGCCCGGGGGATGGATGGCTACACCTTC.

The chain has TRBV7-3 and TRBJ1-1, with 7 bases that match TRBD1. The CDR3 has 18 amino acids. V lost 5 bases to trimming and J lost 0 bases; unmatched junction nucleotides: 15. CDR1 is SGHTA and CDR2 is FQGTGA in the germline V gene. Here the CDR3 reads CASSQSPLDRVVNTEAFF. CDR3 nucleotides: TGTGCCAGCAGCCAATCCCCCCTCGACAGGGTAGTGAACACTGAAGCTTTCTTT.

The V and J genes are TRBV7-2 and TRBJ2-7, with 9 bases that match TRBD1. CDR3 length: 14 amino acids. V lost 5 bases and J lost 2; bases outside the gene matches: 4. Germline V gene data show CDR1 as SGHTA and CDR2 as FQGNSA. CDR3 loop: CASSPRTGAYEQYF. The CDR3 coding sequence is TGTGCCAGCAGCCCCCGGACAGGGGCCTACGAGCAGTACTTC.

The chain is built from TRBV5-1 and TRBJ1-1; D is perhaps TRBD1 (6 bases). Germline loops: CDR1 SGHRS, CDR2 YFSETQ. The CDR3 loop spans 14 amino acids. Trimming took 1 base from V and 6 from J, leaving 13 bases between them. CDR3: CASSLQGSTAEAFF. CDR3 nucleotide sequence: TGCGCCAGCAGCTTGCAGGGGAGTACGGCTGAAGCTTTCTTT.

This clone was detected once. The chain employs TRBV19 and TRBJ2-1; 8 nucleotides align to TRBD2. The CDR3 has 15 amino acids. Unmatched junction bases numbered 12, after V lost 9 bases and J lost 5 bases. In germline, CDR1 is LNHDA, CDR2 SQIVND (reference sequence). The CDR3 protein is CASKESSGANNEQFF. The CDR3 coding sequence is TGTGCCAGCAAAGAGAGTAGCGGGGCCAACAATGAGCAGTTCTTC.

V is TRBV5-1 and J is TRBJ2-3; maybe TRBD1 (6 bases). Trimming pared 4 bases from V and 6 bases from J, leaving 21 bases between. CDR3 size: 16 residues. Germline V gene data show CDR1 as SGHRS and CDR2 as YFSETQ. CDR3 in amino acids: CASSVSGTIIRDTQYF. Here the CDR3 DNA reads TGCGCCAGCAGCGTATCCGGGACAATTATACGGGATACGCAGTATTTT.

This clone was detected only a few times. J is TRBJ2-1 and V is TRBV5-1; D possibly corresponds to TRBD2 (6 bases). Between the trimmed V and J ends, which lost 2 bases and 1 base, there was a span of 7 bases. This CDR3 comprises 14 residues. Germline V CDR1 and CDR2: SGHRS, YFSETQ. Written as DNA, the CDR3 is TGCGCCAGCAGCTTAGGGACTTCCTACAATGAGCAGTTCTTC. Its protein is CASSLGTSYNEQFF.

In nucleotides, the CDR3 is TGTGCCAGCAGTGCGGGCAGGGGCAAGACCACTGAAGCTTTCTTT. Its protein is CASSAGRGKTTEAFF. The chain is built from TRBV6-4 and TRBJ1-1; D is possibly TRBD1 (6 bases). The V and J ends lost 4 bases and 4 bases respectively, with 16 bases between them. The CDR3 consists of 15 residues. Germline values: CDR1 MRHNA, CDR2 SNTAGT.

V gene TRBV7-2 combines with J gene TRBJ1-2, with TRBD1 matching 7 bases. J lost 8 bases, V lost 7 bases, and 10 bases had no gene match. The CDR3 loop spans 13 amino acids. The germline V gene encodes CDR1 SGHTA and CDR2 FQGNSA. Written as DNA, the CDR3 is TGTGCCAGCAACCCTGACAGGGTAGGAGGCTACACCTTC. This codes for CASNPDRVGGYTF.

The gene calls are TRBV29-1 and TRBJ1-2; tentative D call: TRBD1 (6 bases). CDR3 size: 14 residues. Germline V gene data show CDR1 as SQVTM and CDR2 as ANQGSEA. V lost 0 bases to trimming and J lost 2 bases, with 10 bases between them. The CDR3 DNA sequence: TGCAGCGTTGAAGATCCCACAGGGAACTATGGCTACACCTTC. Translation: CSVEDPTGNYGYTF.

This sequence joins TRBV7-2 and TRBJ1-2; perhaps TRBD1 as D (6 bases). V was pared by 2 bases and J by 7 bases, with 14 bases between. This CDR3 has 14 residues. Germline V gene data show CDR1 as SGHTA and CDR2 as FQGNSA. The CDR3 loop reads CASSLTALGAGYTF. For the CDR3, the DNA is TGTGCCAGCAGCTTAACAGCATTGGGGGCTGGCTACACCTTC.

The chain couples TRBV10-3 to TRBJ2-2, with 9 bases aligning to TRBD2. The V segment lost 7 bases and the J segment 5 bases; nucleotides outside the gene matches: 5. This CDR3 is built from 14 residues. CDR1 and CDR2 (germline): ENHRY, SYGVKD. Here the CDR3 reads CAIKGTSLTGELFF. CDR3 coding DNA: TGTGCCATCAAGGGGACTAGCCTAACCGGGGAGCTGTTTTTT.